The subject of this entry is one T cell receptor (beta chain). Its matching antigen is unknown. The germline V gene has CDR1 MDHEN and CDR2 SYDVKM. The CDR3 totals 16 residues. This sample stems from a study of CXCR3-negative and CXCR3-positive naive CD8 T cells. Turning to the study itself: Each library gave roughly 1.6 +/- 0.3 million of approximately 140 million TRB reads. Study-wide results and limits: Diversity ran similarly high across both naive subsets but far lower in memory CD8+ cells. More hydrophobic TRB CDR3s occurred in CXCR3-positive than in CXCR3-negative naive cells.

Naive CD8+ T cells had a CD45RO-CCR7+CD27+CD95- phenotype. UMI-labeled 5' RACE yielded the TRB cDNA libraries. After re-calling the 5' RACE reads, TCRdb lists one entry per CDR3 protein, DNA absent. Its clone listing holds 84,000 or so distinct CDR3 sequences. The rearrangement uses TRBV28 and TRBJ2-5; the D call from TCRdb, TRBD1, cannot be confirmed without DNA. Sequenced: naive CXCR3+ CD8+ T cells from blood. Subset in this sample: CD45RO-CCR7+CD27+CD95- naive CD8+ T cells expressing CXCR3 (TNR3+). The clonotype comes from a human donor in good health. Some clones in this sample may be carry-over from other donors' samples. This chain's CDR3 is CASSFGSGGRKETQYF.